Each of the 18 T cell receptor beta chains below was sequenced from the same sample in a study of cytomegalovirus exposure and HLA in healthy donors. Vbeta (60) and Jbeta (13) primers were used in the PCR. TCRdb's table, derived via immunoSEQ multiplex PCR, lists solely in-frame clones and lacks some. Of more than 200,000 clones in the sample, around 76% were seen once. The sequencing input was PBMCs. Receptors were obtained from a man aged 35-49 years in good health and CMV-seropositive.

This chain uses TRBV30 with TRBJ1-1; D is uncertain. CDR3 length: 13 amino acids. The V gene lost 3 bases and the J gene lost 1 base, with 9 bases spanning the gap. Germline V gene lookup returns CDR1 GTSNPN and CDR2 SVGIG (reference sequence). The CDR3 sequence is CAWSATANTEAFF. In DNA form, the CDR3 reads TGTGCCTGGAGCGCTACAGCGAACACTGAAGCTTTCTTT.

The V call is TRBV4-1, the J call TRBJ1-3, with TRBD1 as a possible D gene (6 bases). Trimming stripped 3 bases from V and 0 bases from J, with 21 bases between. This CDR3 region has 19 residues. The germline V gene has CDR1 MGHRA and CDR2 YSYEKL. The CDR3 coding sequence is TGCGCCAGCAGCCAGGAAGGGGGTTTCCAAAGCCGCTCTGGAAACACCATATATTTT. Its protein is CASSQEGGFQSRSGNTIYF.

This clone was counted ten times or more. The V call is TRBV2, the J call TRBJ1-1, with D unclear. This CDR3 has 14 amino acids. V gave up 4 bases and J gave up 2 bases, with 11 bases separating them. Germline lookup yields CDR1 SNHLY and CDR2 FYNNEI. The CDR3 DNA reads TGTGCCAGCAGTGTGGAGGAGTCTAACACTGAAGCTTTCTTT. It codes for CASSVEESNTEAFF.

The V call is TRBV4-2, the J call TRBJ2-1, with 13 positions matching TRBD2. Losses at the gene ends were 4 bases for V and 1 base for J; bases not matched to a gene: 7. The V gene's germline CDR1 is LGHNA and CDR2 YNFKEQ. CDR3 length: 18 amino acids. CDR3 loop: CASSRLAGGPSSYNEQFF. The CDR3 bases are TGTGCCAGCAGCCGACTAGCGGGAGGTCCTTCGTCCTACAATGAGCAGTTCTTC.

The chain couples TRBV19 to TRBJ2-1; 9 nucleotides line up with TRBD2. The CDR3 is 14 amino acids. CDR1 and CDR2 from the germline V gene are LNHDA and SQIVND (reference sequence). The V segment lost 7 bases and the J segment 6 bases; nucleotides outside the gene matches: 7. The chain's CDR3 is CASTAGGPLNEQFF. CDR3 bases: TGTGCCAGTACTGCGGGAGGGCCTCTCAATGAGCAGTTCTTC. The variable domain in full, with the rest retrieved from reference TRBV19 and TRBJ2-1, is DGGITQSPKYLFRKEGQNVTLSCEQNLNHDAMYWYRQDPGQGLRLIYYSQIVNDFQKGDIAEGYSVSREKKESFPLTVTSAQKNPTAFYLCASTAGGPLNEQFFGPGTRLTVL.

The gene calls are TRBV27 and TRBJ2-3, with 11 bases identical to TRBD2. V trimming: 8 bases; J trimming: 4 bases; junction bases outside the gene matches: 8. From germline, CDR1 is MNHEY and CDR2 SMNVEV (reference sequence). This CDR3 contains 15 residues. Here the CDR3 reads CASRPVAGGSDTQYF. The CDR3 nucleotides read TGTGCCAGCCGTCCCGTAGCGGGAGGGTCAGATACGCAGTATTTT.

J is TRBJ1-3 and V is TRBV4-1; TRBD1 is a possible D gene (5 bases). Trimming took off 0 bases at V and 11 bases at J, with 14 bases between the two ends. Germline V gene sequence: CDR1 MGHRA, CDR2 YSYEKL. The CDR3 spans 14 residues. In nucleotides, the CDR3 is TGCGCCAGCAGCCAAGATAGGCCCAGGGCGGCCATATATTTT. Translated: CASSQDRPRAAIYF.

The chain employs TRBV5-5 and TRBJ2-7; possibly TRBD2 for D (6 bases). Deletions cut 3 bases from V and 4 bases from J, with 17 bases between. The CDR3 length is 15 residues. The germline V gene has CDR1 SGHKS and CDR2 YYEKEE (reference sequence). CDR3 DNA sequence: TGTGCCAGCAGCTCCGGGGGTAGCCCTGGGTACGAGCAGTACGTC. Translating it yields CASSSGGSPGYEQYV.

The chain links TRBV10-1 to TRBJ2-3; D is possibly TRBD2 (7 bases). V was shortened by 0 bases and J by 9 bases, with 13 bases between the two germline ends. In germline, CDR1 is WNHNN, CDR2 SYGVQD (reference sequence). The length of the CDR3 is 14 residues. Here the CDR3 DNA reads TGCGCCAGCAGTGAGTCTTTGGGGAGGGGGACGCAGTATTTT. Protein sequence: CASSESLGRGTQYF.

CDR3 in amino acids: CASSGRPGLSYNEQFF. In DNA, the CDR3 is TGTGCCAGCAGTGGACGCCCGGGACTGTCCTACAATGAGCAGTTCTTC. V is TRBV6-1 and J is TRBJ2-1; D perhaps matches TRBD2 (6 bases). V lost 4 bases to trimming and J lost 1 base, with 14 bases between them. CDR1 is MNHNS, CDR2 SASEGT, per germline. The CDR3 spans 16 residues.

The rearrangement uses TRBV15 and TRBJ1-2; TRBD1 agrees at 8 bases. The CDR3 is 14 amino acids. The junction had 3 bases not matched to a gene; V was cut back by 2 bases and J by 4 bases. CDR1 LNHNV and CDR2 YYDKDF come from the germline V gene (reference sequence). CDR3 loop: CATSRQGASYGYTF. CDR3 in DNA: TGTGCCACCAGCAGACAGGGGGCGAGCTATGGCTACACCTTC.

The rearrangement joins TRBV6-1 to TRBJ2-1, with 11 bases matching TRBD2. CDR3 length: 16 residues. Looked up from germline, CDR1 is MNHNS and CDR2 is SASEGT. After removal of 4 bases from V and 5 bases from J, the junction contained 7 bases not matched to a gene. CDR3 protein: CASSGQGTSGHNEQFF. As DNA, the CDR3 is TGTGCCAGCAGTGGGCAGGGGACTAGCGGTCACAATGAGCAGTTCTTC.

The chain carries TRBV30 and TRBJ1-1; D is possibly TRBD1 (5 bases). The CDR3 runs 12 residues. In germline, CDR1 is GTSNPN, CDR2 SVGIG (reference sequence). The V and J ends lost 8 bases and 3 bases respectively, with 13 bases between them. The DNA of the CDR3 is TGTGCCCGCAGGGCAGATCACACTGAAGCTTTCTTT. Translation gives CARRADHTEAFF.

The table lists this clone with a few counts. J is TRBJ1-4 and V is TRBV20-1; TRBD1 might be the D (5 bases). The CDR3 runs to 11 residues. V was clipped by 2 bases and J by 8 bases, with 6 bases between them. The V gene's germline CDR1 is DFQATT and CDR2 SNEGSKA (reference sequence). As DNA, the CDR3 is TGCAGTGCTAGAAGACAGGAAAAACTGTTTTTT. Encoded protein: CSARRQEKLFF.

This chain uses TRBV11-2 with TRBJ2-7; 7 nucleotides agree with TRBD2. The CDR3 loop spans 14 amino acids. V lost 3 bases to trimming and J lost 3 bases; unmatched junction nucleotides: 5. Germline values: CDR1 SGHAT, CDR2 FQNNGV. CDR3 residues: CASSLTSTNYEQYV. As DNA, the CDR3 is TGTGCCAGCAGCTTGACTAGCACCAACTACGAGCAGTACGTC.

The V gene is TRBV5-1, the J gene TRBJ1-4, with 7 bases fitting TRBD1. CDR3 length equals 14 residues. The V gene end was trimmed by 4 bases and the J gene end by 3 bases; junction bases not matched to a gene: 3. Per the germline V gene, CDR1 is SGHRS and CDR2 is YFSETQ. CDR3 region: CASSQGGPNEKLFF. The CDR3 nucleotides are TGCGCCAGCAGCCAGGGGGGTCCTAATGAAAAACTGTTTTTT.

The chain uses TRBV14 and TRBJ2-7; 12 bases are shared with TRBD2. CDR3 length: 15 residues. Per the germline V gene, CDR1 is SGHDN and CDR2 is FVKESK. V trimming: 4 bases; J trimming: 5 bases; junction bases outside the gene matches: 6. CDR3 region: CASSPLAGGMNEQYF. The CDR3 nucleotides read TGTGCCAGCAGCCCGCTAGCGGGAGGGATGAACGAGCAGTACTTC.

CDR3 sequence reads: CASSLTGTSPEAFF. CDR3 in DNA: TGCGCCAGCAGCTTGACAGGGACGTCCCCTGAAGCTTTCTTT. The chain combines TRBV5-1 with TRBJ1-1; possibly TRBD1 for D (6 bases). The CDR3 contains 14 residues. V was pared by 1 base and J by 6 bases, with 13 bases between. CDR1 SGHRS and CDR2 YFSETQ come from the germline V gene.